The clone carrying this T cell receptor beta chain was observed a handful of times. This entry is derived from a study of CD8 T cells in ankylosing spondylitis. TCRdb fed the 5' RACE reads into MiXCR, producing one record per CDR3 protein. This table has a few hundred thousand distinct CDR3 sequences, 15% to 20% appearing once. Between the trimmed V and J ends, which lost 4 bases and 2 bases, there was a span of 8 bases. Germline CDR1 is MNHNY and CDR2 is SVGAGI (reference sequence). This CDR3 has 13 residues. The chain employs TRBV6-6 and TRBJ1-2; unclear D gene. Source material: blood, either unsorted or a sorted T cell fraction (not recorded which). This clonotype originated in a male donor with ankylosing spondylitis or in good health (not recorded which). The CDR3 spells CASSLTWNYGYTF. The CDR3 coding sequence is TGTGCCAGCAGTTTAACCTGGAACTATGGCTACACCTTC.